A single sample is the source of the 22 T cell receptor beta chains below, sequenced in a study of CD8 T cells in Susac syndrome. An input of about 0.45 to 1 ug of RNA was subjected to reverse transcription using random hexamers. One entry per CDR3 protein results from TCRdb running MiXCR on the immunoSEQ multiplex PCR reads. The table records more than 95,000 distinct CDR3 sequences, around 94% of them present only once. The sequenced sample consisted of CD8+ T cells from PBMCs. These receptor sequences come from a human donor with Susac syndrome.

The chain combines TRBV11-2 with TRBJ2-3, with D possibly called TRBD1 or TRBD2 (6 bases each). Germline-derived CDR1 and CDR2 are SGHAT and FQNNGV. Trimming shortened V by 3 bases and J by 3 bases, and 10 bases separated the two germline ends. The CDR3 contains 14 residues. The CDR3 nucleotides are TGTGCCAGCAGCTTCGGGGGCGGGACAGATACGCAGTATTTT. It codes for CASSFGGGTDTQYF.

The chain combines TRBV27 with TRBJ2-7; 7 positions match TRBD2. In germline, CDR1 is MNHEY, CDR2 SMNVEV (reference sequence). Trimming cost V 8 bases and J 2 bases; bases outside gene matches: 9. The CDR3 spans 14 residues. CDR3 amino acids: CASSWGGGPYEQYF. In DNA, the CDR3 is TGTGCCAGCTCATGGGGGGGTGGGCCCTACGAGCAGTACTTC.

The chain carries TRBV28 and TRBJ1-1; the D gene is possibly TRBD1 (5 bases). V lost 5 bases and J 4 bases, leaving 14 bases between the germline ends. The CDR3 runs 14 residues. The germline V gene encodes CDR1 MDHEN and CDR2 SYDVKM. CDR3: CASSTEGTVTEAFF. In nucleotides, the CDR3 is TGTGCCAGCAGTACAGAGGGGACGGTCACTGAAGCTTTCTTT. The full variable domain, its missing parts supplied by reference TRBV28 and TRBJ1-1, is DVKVTQSSRYLVKRTGEKVFLECVQDMDHENMFWYRQDPGLGLRLIYFSYDVKMKEKGDIPEGYSVSREKKERFSLILESASTNQTSMYLCASSTEGTVTEAFFGQGTRLTVV.

The chain couples TRBV13 to TRBJ1-2; D gene uncertain. This CDR3 comprises 15 residues. Germline loops: CDR1 PRHDT, CDR2 FYEKMQ (reference sequence). Between the trimmed V and J ends, which lost 1 base and 7 bases, there was a span of 16 bases. CDR3 nucleotides: TGTGCCAGCAGCTTAGAAGGACTGCCCTCAGGTGGCTACACCTTC. It is translated as CASSLEGLPSGGYTF.

The V and J genes are TRBV7-9 and TRBJ2-1; tentatively, D is TRBD1 (5 bases). Germline loops: CDR1 SEHNR, CDR2 FQNEAQ (reference sequence). Trimming shortened V by 4 bases and J by 4 bases, and 8 bases separated the two germline ends. The CDR3 runs to 13 residues. This chain's CDR3 is CASSSTVYNEQFF. The CDR3 DNA is TGTGCCAGCAGCTCGACAGTGTACAATGAGCAGTTCTTC.

The genes are TRBV19 and TRBJ2-2; possibly TRBD2 for D (6 bases). Germline assignment: CDR1 LNHDA and CDR2 SQIVND (reference sequence). The CDR3 extends over 20 amino acids. Trimming shortened V by 2 bases and J by 1 base, and 23 bases separated the two germline ends. In DNA, the CDR3 is TGTGCCAGTAGTATAACGGGACTGGGAGCCGTAAAGGAGAACACCGGGGAGCTGTTTTTT. Translated, it gives CASSITGLGAVKENTGELFF.

This clonotype has a single count. V and J are TRBV11-2 and TRBJ1-1; D is possibly TRBD1 (5 bases). CDR3 size: 15 residues. Germline loops: CDR1 SGHAT, CDR2 FQNNGV. Trimming stripped 2 bases from V and 1 base from J, with 11 bases between. CDR3 sequence (DNA): TGTGCCAGCAGCTTATCACCGGGGGGGAACACTGAAGCTTTCTTT. Translating gives CASSLSPGGNTEAFF.

The chain carries TRBV28 and TRBJ2-2, with 7 bases lining up with TRBD1. Germline lookup yields CDR1 MDHEN and CDR2 SYDVKM. With 3 bases clipped from V and 0 bases from J, the junction kept 7 bases outside the gene matches. CDR3 length equals 17 residues. CDR3 protein: CASSLALDRTNTGELFF. CDR3 nucleotides: TGTGCCAGCAGTTTGGCCCTGGACAGGACGAACACCGGGGAGCTGTTTTTT.

The chain carries TRBV3-1 and TRBJ2-3; 8 nucleotides align to TRBD2. The junction had 12 bases not matched to a gene; V was cut back by 3 bases and J by 4 bases. The CDR3 length is 17 residues. Germline assignment: CDR1 LGHDT and CDR2 YNNKEL (reference sequence). The DNA of the CDR3 is TGTGCCAGCAGCCAGACTAGGCGGGGGGCAGGAGCAGATACGCAGTATTTT. This sequence encodes CASSQTRRGAGADTQYF.

This clonotype was picked up one time. The J gene is TRBJ2-1, the V gene TRBV2; D is undetermined. CDR1 and CDR2 (germline): SNHLY, FYNNEI. The CDR3 contains 14 residues. V was trimmed by 3 bases and J by 0 bases, leaving 6 bases between them. The CDR3 reads CASSEPDSYNEQFF. DNA for the CDR3: TGTGCCAGCAGTGAGCCAGACTCCTACAATGAGCAGTTCTTC.

The rearrangement uses TRBV12-3 or TRBV12-4 and TRBJ2-1; 11 nucleotides align to TRBD1. The CDR3 loop spans 13 amino acids. The V segment lost 10 bases and the J segment 3 bases; nucleotides outside the gene matches: 2. The CDR3 protein is CATGTGGYNEQFF. The CDR3, as DNA: TGTGCCACCGGGACAGGGGGCTACAATGAGCAGTTCTTC.

V and J are TRBV29-1 and TRBJ2-7; D possibly corresponds to TRBD1 (6 bases). CDR1 SQVTM and CDR2 ANQGSEA come from the germline V gene. The CDR3 extends over 17 amino acids. Between the trimmed V and J ends, which lost 6 bases and 0 bases, there was a span of 24 bases. The CDR3 loop reads CSVQGGTGIRPSYEQYF. Here the CDR3 DNA reads TGCAGCGTCCAAGGGGGAACAGGGATCCGCCCCTCCTACGAGCAGTACTTC.

On this clonotype itself: One junction end does not reproduce the germline sequence, and a read error may be involved. The CDR3 spells CASSYPGGPGIF. For the CDR3, the DNA is TGTGCCAGCAGTTATCCGGGAGGGCCGGGGATCTTC. This chain joins TRBV6-2 or TRBV6-3 and TRBJ2-1, with TRBD2 matching over 8 bases. From germline, CDR1 is MNHEY and CDR2 SVGEGT. The CDR3 is 12 amino acids.

This clonotype was detected only a few times. The CDR3 nucleotides are TGTGCCACCCGCCTAGGTTATGGCTACACCTTC. This translates into CATRLGYGYTF. V is TRBV6-5 and J is TRBJ1-2, with no clear D. Germline lookup yields CDR1 MNHEY and CDR2 SVGAGI. This CDR3 spans 11 amino acids. V gave up 10 bases and J gave up 5 bases, with 11 bases separating them.

The CDR3 DNA is TGTGCCAGCAGTGAAGGGGCGGCCAGCAATCAGCCCCAGCATTTT. Protein product: CASSEGAASNQPQHF. This chain links TRBV25-1 with TRBJ1-5; TRBD1 is a possible D gene (5 bases). Germline V gene sequence: CDR1 MGHDK, CDR2 SYGVNS. With 2 bases removed from V and 1 base from J, the gap between germline ends came to 9 bases. The CDR3 is 15 amino acids. The full variable domain, rest sourced from reference TRBV25-1 and TRBJ1-5, is EADIYQTPRYLVIGTGKKITLECSQTMGHDKMYWYQQDPGMELHLIHYSYGVNSTEKGDLSSESTVSRIRTEHFPLTLESARPSHTSQYLCASSEGAASNQPQHFGDGTRLSIL.

J is TRBJ2-5 and V is TRBV28; D is unclear. Germline CDR1 and CDR2: MDHEN and SYDVKM. The CDR3 has 14 amino acids. The V and J ends lost 2 bases and 5 bases respectively, with 12 bases between them. CDR3 coding DNA: TGTGCCAGCAGTTTAGTACGGAGTGGGGAGACCCAGTACTTC. Its protein is CASSLVRSGETQYF.

The chain uses TRBV27 and TRBJ2-1; a possible D gene is TRBD2 (6 bases). The CDR3 is 14 amino acids. Germline V CDR1 and CDR2: MNHEY, SMNVEV (reference sequence). V was trimmed by 6 bases and J by 4 bases, leaving 13 bases between them. CDR3 sequence reads: CASSHRDFYNEQFF. CDR3 in DNA: TGTGCCAGCAGCCACCGGGACTTTTACAATGAGCAGTTCTTC.

The J gene is TRBJ2-5, the V gene TRBV25-1; D perhaps matches TRBD1 (5 bases). This CDR3 spans 14 amino acids. Trimming stripped 3 bases from V and 4 bases from J, with 12 bases between. CDR1 MGHDK and CDR2 SYGVNS come from the germline V gene. The CDR3 DNA reads as TGTGCCAGCAGTGAGGTAGGGGTCGGAGAGACCCAGTACTTC. This codes for CASSEVGVGETQYF.

The chain couples TRBV4-3 to TRBJ1-1; D ambiguous. Germline V gene sequence: CDR1 LGHNA, CDR2 YSLEER. CDR3 size: 15 residues. Trimming took 3 bases from V and 5 from J, leaving 16 bases between them. CDR3 nucleotide sequence: TGCGCCAGCAGCCACGACGGGAGGAGTGGAACTGAAGCTTTCTTT. This gives the protein CASSHDGRSGTEAFF.

The chain recombines TRBV4-3 with TRBJ2-5, with 8 nucleotides matching TRBD1. There are 14 residues in the CDR3. The germline CDR1 and CDR2 sequences are LGHNA and YSLEER. After removal of 2 bases from V and 5 bases from J, the junction contained 4 bases not matched to a gene. CDR3 bases: TGCGCCAGCAGCCAAACGACAGGGGATGAGACCCAGTACTTC. Translating gives CASSQTTGDETQYF.

This chain connects TRBV5-1 to TRBJ1-6, with 8 positions matching TRBD1. The CDR3 totals 13 residues. The trim removed 3 bases at V and 9 bases at J, leaving 2 bases unmatched. Germline V gene data show CDR1 as SGHRS and CDR2 as YFSETQ. The CDR3 bases are TGCGCCAGCAGCTACAGGGGGGCTTCACCCCTCCACTTT. Encoded protein: CASSYRGASPLHF.

The chain links TRBV30 to TRBJ2-7, with 8 bases identical to TRBD1. CDR1 and CDR2 from the germline V gene are GTSNPN and SVGIG (reference sequence). CDR3 length: 14 amino acids. With 1 base clipped from V and 5 bases from J, the junction kept 7 bases outside the gene matches. CDR3: CAWSETGTGNEQYF. The CDR3 coding sequence is TGTGCCTGGAGTGAGACCGGGACAGGCAACGAGCAGTACTTC.